Shown below are 21 T cell receptor beta chains from a single sample sequenced in a study of blood T cell repertoires in COVID-19. Some clones are missing from TCRdb's copy, which holds only in-frame ones; the method was immunoSEQ multiplex PCR. The data contain 70,000 to 90,000 clones, approximately 85% of them singletons. The source material was peripheral blood. Receptors originate from a man between 45 and 60 years old with COVID-19, enrolled during active disease.

The V gene is TRBV7-3, the J gene TRBJ2-2; D is perhaps TRBD2 (6 bases). Germline lookup yields CDR1 SGHTA and CDR2 FQGTGA. Trimming took off 2 bases at V and 5 bases at J, with 6 bases between the two ends. CDR3 length: 13 amino acids. CDR3 region: CASSLGGTGELFF. The CDR3 nucleotides are TGTGCCAGCAGCTTAGGGGGGACCGGGGAGCTGTTTTTT.

This sequence joins TRBV6-2 or TRBV6-3 and TRBJ2-2; 9 bases fit TRBD2. In germline, CDR1 is MNHEY, CDR2 SVGEGT. With 5 bases clipped from V and 0 bases from J, the junction kept 10 bases outside the gene matches. CDR3 length: 18 amino acids. The CDR3, as DNA: TGTGCCAGCAGTCACCGGGATAGCGGGAGACCGAACACCGGGGAGCTGTTTTTT. Amino acids: CASSHRDSGRPNTGELFF.

The sample holds one count of this clone. V is TRBV9 and J is TRBJ1-5; perhaps TRBD1 as D (5 bases). The CDR3 sequence is 15 residues long. V lost 0 bases and J lost 4, with 11 bases in between. The germline gives CDR1 SGDLS, CDR2 YYNGEE. The CDR3 DNA reads TGTGCCAGCAGCGTAGATGGGGCAGGGAATCAGCCCCAGCATTTT. Translation: CASSVDGAGNQPQHF. The entire variable domain, with the rest obtained from reference TRBV9 and TRBJ1-5, is as follows: DSGVTQTPKHLITATGQRVTLRCSPRSGDLSVYWYQQSLDQGLQFLIQYYNGEERAKGNILERFSAQQFPDLHSELNLSSLELGDSALYFCASSVDGAGNQPQHFGDGTRLSIL.

The chain's CDR3 is CSARVNHGYTF. CDR3 DNA sequence: TGCAGTGCCAGGGTGAACCACGGCTACACCTTC. The chain employs TRBV20-1 and TRBJ1-2, with a tentative D call TRBD1 (5 bases). Trimming pared 6 bases from V and 8 bases from J, leaving 13 bases between. Germline V gives CDR1 DFQATT, CDR2 SNEGSKA (reference sequence). The CDR3 is 11 residues long.

The chain has TRBV7-9 and TRBJ2-7, with 11 bases fitting TRBD2. The V and J ends lost 5 bases and 7 bases, in that order; junction bases with no gene match: 13. Germline assignment: CDR1 SEHNR and CDR2 FQNEAQ (reference sequence). There are 16 residues in the CDR3. The CDR3 region is CASSATPLAGGREQYF. The CDR3 nucleotides read TGTGCCAGCAGCGCCACCCCCCTAGCGGGAGGACGGGAGCAGTACTTC.

The chain couples TRBV7-2 to TRBJ1-2; 7 nucleotides align to TRBD1. Losses at the gene ends were 1 base for V and 8 bases for J; bases not matched to a gene: 10. CDR1 SGHTA and CDR2 FQGNSA come from the germline V gene. This CDR3 contains 15 residues. Written as DNA, the CDR3 is TGTGCCAGCAGCTTAGTGAAAGGAGGGGGCCACGGCTACACCTTC. Amino acids: CASSLVKGGGHGYTF.

The J gene is TRBJ1-2, the V gene TRBV27, with TRBD1 identical over 9 bases. This CDR3 spans 13 amino acids. The ends lost 5 bases at V and 5 bases at J; junction bases unmatched: 3. Germline loops: CDR1 MNHEY, CDR2 SMNVEV (reference sequence). CDR3 coding DNA: TGTGCCAGCAGTATACAGGGGGCTTATGGCTACACCTTC. Its translation: CASSIQGAYGYTF.

Worth noting for this clone: Its ends do not fully match the called genes, so a read error is possible. The rearrangement uses TRBV7-6 and TRBJ1-5, with D hard to call. The length of the CDR3 is 14 residues. In germline, CDR1 is SGHVS, CDR2 FNYEAQ. The CDR3 bases are TGTGCCAGCAGCCTCCTCCCGGGTCCCCAGCCCCGGCATTTT. This sequence encodes CASSLLPGPQPRHF. The full variable domain, completed using reference TRBV7-6 and TRBJ1-5, is GAGVSQSPRYKVTKRGQDVALRCDPISGHVSLYWYRQALGQGPEFLTYFNYEAQQDKSGLPNDRFSAERPEGSISTLTIQRTEQRDSAMYRCASSLLPGPQPRHFGDGTRLSIL.

For the CDR3, the DNA is TGTGCCAGCAGACGGGTGGCGAACACTGAAGCTTTCTTT. Amino acids: CASRRVANTEAFF. V is TRBV6-5 and J is TRBJ1-1; D not certain. The CDR3 spans 13 residues. V shed 6 bases and J shed 1 base, with 9 bases lying between them. Looked up from germline, CDR1 is MNHEY and CDR2 is SVGAGI.

Here the CDR3 DNA reads TGTGCCAGCAGTTTCTTATCGGGTACAGGGGAAGCTTTCTTT. Its translation is CASSFLSGTGEAFF. V usage is TRBV28 and J usage is TRBJ1-1, with D tentatively TRBD1 (6 bases). The germline gives CDR1 MDHEN, CDR2 SYDVKM. This CDR3 spans 14 amino acids. The ends were cut back, 3 bases at V and 8 bases at J, with 16 bases in the middle.

The table lists this clone with a count of one. The chain recombines TRBV4-2 with TRBJ1-5; weak D call: TRBD1 (5 bases). The CDR3 consists of 17 residues. V lost 0 bases, J lost 7 bases, and 19 bases lay in between. Germline assignment: CDR1 LGHNA and CDR2 YNFKEQ. CDR3 in DNA: TGTGCCAGCAGCCAAGATGGGGCAGGGTGGGATGAGCAGCCCCAGCATTTT. Residues: CASSQDGAGWDEQPQHF.

The chain couples TRBV28 to TRBJ1-6; D is possibly TRBD1 (6 bases). The germline gives CDR1 MDHEN, CDR2 SYDVKM. The CDR3 loop spans 15 amino acids. Trimming removed 5 bases from V and 7 bases from J, with 15 bases in between. This CDR3 reads CASSPAGQRNSPLHF. As DNA, the CDR3 is TGTGCCAGCAGTCCGGCCGGACAGAGAAATTCACCCCTCCACTTT.

This clone was counted only a few times. This rearrangement joins TRBV28 to TRBJ2-1, with 15 bases identical to TRBD2. J lost 7 bases, V lost 4 bases, and 11 bases had no gene match. The CDR3 length is 18 residues. Germline CDR1 is MDHEN and CDR2 is SYDVKM. CDR3 coding DNA: TGTGCCAGCAGTTCCGTTTCCGGGACTAGCGGGAGGAGGAATGAGCAGTTCTTC. It is translated as CASSSVSGTSGRRNEQFF. Drawing the rest from reference TRBV28 and TRBJ2-1, the complete variable domain is DVKVTQSSRYLVKRTGEKVFLECVQDMDHENMFWYRQDPGLGLRLIYFSYDVKMKEKGDIPEGYSVSREKKERFSLILESASTNQTSMYLCASSSVSGTSGRRNEQFFGPGTRLTVL.

The chain has TRBV28 and TRBJ2-3; D remains ambiguous. The CDR3 is 14 residues long. Trimming shortened V by 6 bases and J by 0 bases, and 10 bases separated the two germline ends. CDR1 MDHEN and CDR2 SYDVKM come from the germline V gene. The CDR3 loop reads CASRTMRSTDTQYF. CDR3 DNA sequence: TGTGCCAGCAGAACTATGCGGAGCACAGATACGCAGTATTTT.

The chain links TRBV6-5 to TRBJ1-5; 7 bases align to TRBD1. J lost 5 bases, V lost 7 bases, and 8 bases had no gene match. In germline, CDR1 is MNHEY, CDR2 SVGAGI. The CDR3 has 14 residues. CDR3 DNA: TGTGCCAGCACTACCTGGACAGGCTATCAGCCCCAGCATTTT. Amino acids: CASTTWTGYQPQHF.

This sequence joins TRBV7-9 and TRBJ2-5; D is unresolved. Trimming removed 8 bases from V and 5 bases from J, with 12 bases in between. Germline CDR1 reads SEHNR; CDR2 reads FQNEAQ (reference sequence). This CDR3 is 12 amino acids long. The CDR3 reads CASLNFGETQYF. In DNA form, the CDR3 reads TGTGCCAGCCTGAACTTCGGTGAGACCCAGTACTTC.

The rearrangement uses TRBV28 and TRBJ2-5, with TRBD1 matching 9 bases. CDR3 size: 14 residues. Losses at the gene ends were 7 bases for V and 5 bases for J; bases not matched to a gene: 8. Germline values: CDR1 MDHEN, CDR2 SYDVKM. In DNA, the CDR3 is TGTGCCAGCAAAAACAGGGGGCTTATGGAGACCCAGTACTTC. Amino acid sequence: CASKNRGLMETQYF.

V and J are TRBV6-6 and TRBJ2-6; D is undetermined. V lost 5 bases to trimming and J lost 0 bases, with 5 bases between them. CDR1 is MNHNY, CDR2 SVGAGI, per germline (reference sequence). The CDR3 contains 14 residues. The CDR3 coding sequence is TGTGCCAGCAGTACAATCTCTGGGGCCAACGTCCTGACTTTC. Its protein product is CASSTISGANVLTF.

This clone occurred once. The J gene is TRBJ2-1, the V gene TRBV7-3, with 13 bases lining up with TRBD2. V was pared by 1 base and J by 7 bases, with 4 bases of the junction left unmatched. CDR1 and CDR2 from the germline V gene are SGHTA and FQGTGA. The CDR3 runs to 16 residues. DNA for the CDR3: TGTGCCAGCAGCTTAATAGGGACTAGCGGGGTGAATGAGCAGTTCTTC. Protein product: CASSLIGTSGVNEQFF.

The chain has TRBV3-1 (or the pseudogene TRBV3-2) and TRBJ1-2; a possible D gene is TRBD1 (6 bases). Germline values: CDR1 LGHDT, CDR2 YNNKEL (reference sequence). With 4 bases removed from V and 4 bases from J, the gap between germline ends came to 16 bases. This CDR3 comprises 15 residues. CDR3 coding DNA: TGTGCCAGCAGCCTCGGGACACCGGCGACCTATGGCTACACCTTC. It is translated as CASSLGTPATYGYTF.

The chain carries TRBV11-3 and TRBJ2-5; D gene ambiguous. The CDR3 contains 13 residues. V lost 5 bases and J lost 3, with 10 bases in between. The germline gives CDR1 SGHNT, CDR2 YENEEA. In DNA, the CDR3 is TGTGCCAGCAGCAAGGCAGGCGAAGAGACCCAGTACTTC. This codes for CASSKAGEETQYF.